The T cell receptor (beta chain) described here comes from a study of blood T cell repertoires in COVID-19. On the study more broadly: Researchers got acute and convalescent COVID-19 samples from the United States, Italy and Spain.

Source study methods: Nucleated cell number was recorded as an estimate derived from reference gene primer amplification. TCRdb keeps only in-frame clones here, not all; method: immunoSEQ multiplex PCR. The V and J calls and clone size come from that table; D and trimming were worked out from the DNA. The table lists around 180,000 clones, around 67% of them singletons, with 3% in the top ten. Trimming removed 3 bases from V and 7 bases from J, with 18 bases in between. The CDR3 contains 15 residues. Germline loops: CDR1 SGHDN, CDR2 FVKESK. The clonotype was recovered from a woman over 75 with acute or convalescent COVID-19. The sequenced sample consisted of peripheral blood. V is TRBV14 and J is TRBJ1-1; possibly TRBD1 for D (6 bases). DNA of the CDR3: TGTGCCAGCAGCCATGTGGGCAGGGGAAGGGATGAAGCTTTCTTT. Translation: CASSHVGRGRDEAFF.